Below, one T cell receptor (beta chain) is given with its context. Its antigen is currently unknown. The PCR used 60 Vbeta and 13 Jbeta primers. Libraries were prepared by immunoSEQ multiplex PCR; TCRdb keeps only in-frame clonotypes and omits some of them. The sample data list tens of thousands of clones. This sample was included in a study of cytomegalovirus exposure and HLA in healthy donors. Study-wide results and limits: The majority of CMV-associated TCR beta chains were reported as apparently HLA-restricted in a later analysis.

The receptor was derived from a woman aged 40 to 50 in good health and CMV-seropositive. The material sequenced was PBMCs.

CDR3 DNA: TGTGCCTGGAGTGTGTATGGACTGGAGCAGTACTTC. Its translation is CAWSVYGLEQYF. This rearrangement joins TRBV30 to TRBJ2-7; maybe TRBD2 (5 bases). This CDR3 comprises 12 residues. The V gene lost 0 bases and the J gene lost 7 bases, with 10 bases spanning the gap. Germline CDR1 reads GTSNPN; CDR2 reads SVGIG (reference sequence). Full variable domain (missing parts from reference TRBV30 and TRBJ2-7): SQTIHQWPATLVQPVGSPLSLECTVEGTSNPNLYWYRQAAGRGLQLLFYSVGIGQISSEVPQNLSASRPQDRQFILSSKKLLLSDSGFYLCAWSVYGLEQYFGPGTRLTVT.